The 6 T cell receptor beta chains given below trace back to one sample, sequenced in a study of T cell changes during pregnancy in multiple sclerosis. The protocol was immunoSEQ multiplex PCR, while the TCRdb copy is restricted to in-frame clones and leaves out a portion. The table records roughly 24,000 clones, about 90% of them present only once. The sequences come from CD8+ T cells from peripheral blood mononuclear cells, collected after pregnancy. All receptors come from a female donor with multiple sclerosis, enrolled in a pregnancy study.

CDR3 nucleotides: TGTGCCAGCAGTCCTCCCGAAGGGACACCCTACGAGCAGTACTTC. It codes for CASSPPEGTPYEQYF. V and J are TRBV7-9 and TRBJ2-7, with D possibly being TRBD1 (6 bases). The CDR3 runs 15 residues. Germline V gives CDR1 SEHNR, CDR2 FQNEAQ (reference sequence). V was shortened by 6 bases and J by 2 bases, with 17 bases between the two germline ends.

This clone was counted a few times. The rearrangement uses TRBV27 and TRBJ2-7; possibly TRBD2 for D (5 bases). The CDR3 runs 13 residues. The V gene's germline CDR1 is MNHEY and CDR2 SMNVEV (reference sequence). V lost 2 bases to trimming and J lost 3 bases, with 8 bases between them. The CDR3 loop is CASSLDGDYEQYF. CDR3 DNA: TGTGCCAGCAGTTTAGACGGGGACTACGAGCAGTACTTC.

This chain links TRBV9 with TRBJ2-1, with TRBD2 matching 11 bases. This CDR3 comprises 15 residues. CDR1 and CDR2 (germline): SGDLS, YYNGEE. V lost 3 bases, J lost 7 bases, and 6 bases stayed unmatched. This CDR3 reads CASSGTSGRSNEQFF. CDR3 DNA: TGTGCCAGCAGCGGCACTAGCGGGAGATCTAATGAGCAGTTCTTC.

The chain is built from TRBV6-6 and TRBJ2-3; D possibly corresponds to TRBD2 (5 bases). V was clipped by 6 bases and J by 0 bases, with 13 bases between them. This CDR3 is 15 amino acids long. CDR1 is MNHNY and CDR2 is SVGAGI in the germline V gene (reference sequence). The CDR3 is CASSRGRGSTDTQYF. CDR3 in DNA: TGTGCCAGCAGCCGAGGGAGAGGCAGCACAGATACGCAGTATTTT.

The genes are TRBV5-1 and TRBJ2-3; TRBD2 aligns across 8 bases. Germline V lookup: CDR1 SGHRS, CDR2 YFSETQ. The CDR3 extends over 15 amino acids. V was clipped by 4 bases and J by 4 bases; unmatched bases: 8. In DNA form, the CDR3 reads TGCGCCAGCAGCAAAGCGGGAGAGCGGGCAGATACGCAGTATTTT. Its protein product is CASSKAGERADTQYF. The whole variable domain, remainder taken from reference TRBV5-1 and TRBJ2-3, is KAGVTQTPRYLIKTRGQQVTLSCSPISGHRSVSWYQQTPGQGLQFLFEYFSETQRNKGNFPGRFSGRQFSNSRSEMNVSTLELGDSALYLCASSKAGERADTQYFGPGTRLTVL.

The gene calls are TRBV7-9 and TRBJ1-3; tentative D call: TRBD1 (5 bases). Germline V gene lookup returns CDR1 SEHNR and CDR2 FQNEAQ (reference sequence). Trimming pared 5 bases from V and 3 bases from J, leaving 14 bases between. This CDR3 has 15 amino acids. The chain's CDR3 is CASSRGHRIGNTIYF. Here the CDR3 DNA reads TGTGCCAGCAGCCGCGGCCACAGGATTGGAAACACCATATATTTT.